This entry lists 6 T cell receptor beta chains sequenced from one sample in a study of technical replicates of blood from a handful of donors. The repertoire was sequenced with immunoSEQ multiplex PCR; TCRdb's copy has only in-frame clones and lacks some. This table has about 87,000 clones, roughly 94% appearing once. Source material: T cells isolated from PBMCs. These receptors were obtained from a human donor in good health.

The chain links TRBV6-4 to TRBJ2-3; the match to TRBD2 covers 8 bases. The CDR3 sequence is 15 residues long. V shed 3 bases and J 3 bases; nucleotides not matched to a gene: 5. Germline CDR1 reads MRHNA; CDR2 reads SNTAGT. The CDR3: CASSETGGPTDTQYF. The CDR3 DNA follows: TGTGCCAGCAGTGAGACGGGAGGGCCTACAGATACGCAGTATTTT.

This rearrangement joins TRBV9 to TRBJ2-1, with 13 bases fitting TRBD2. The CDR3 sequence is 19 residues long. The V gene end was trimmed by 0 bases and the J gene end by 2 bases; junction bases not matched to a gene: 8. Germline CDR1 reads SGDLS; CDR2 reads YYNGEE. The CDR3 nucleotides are TGTGCCAGCAGCGTAGAAGCGGGACTAGCGGGATTTACCTACAATGAGCAGTTCTTC. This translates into CASSVEAGLAGFTYNEQFF.

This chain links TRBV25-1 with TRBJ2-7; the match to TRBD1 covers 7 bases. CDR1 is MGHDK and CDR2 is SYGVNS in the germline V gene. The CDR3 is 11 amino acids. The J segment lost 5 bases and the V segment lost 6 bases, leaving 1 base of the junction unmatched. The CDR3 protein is CASRTGNEQYF. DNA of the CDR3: TGTGCCAGCAGGACAGGGAACGAGCAGTACTTC.

CDR3 loop: CASRLAGVSLETQYF. Written as DNA, the CDR3 is TGTGCCAGCAGGCTAGCGGGAGTCTCGTTGGAGACCCAGTACTTC. The rearrangement joins TRBV2 to TRBJ2-5; 10 bases match TRBD2. The CDR3 extends over 15 amino acids. V was pared by 6 bases and J by 5 bases, with 9 bases of the junction left unmatched. Germline V gene lookup returns CDR1 SNHLY and CDR2 FYNNEI.

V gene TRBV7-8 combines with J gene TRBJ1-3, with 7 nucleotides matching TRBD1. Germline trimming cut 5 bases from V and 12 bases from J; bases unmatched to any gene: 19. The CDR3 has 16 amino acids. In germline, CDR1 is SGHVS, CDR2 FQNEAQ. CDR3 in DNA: TGTGCCAGCAGCCTTGGGACAGCGAACTTCGGGGCGGTCATATATTTT. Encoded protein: CASSLGTANFGAVIYF.

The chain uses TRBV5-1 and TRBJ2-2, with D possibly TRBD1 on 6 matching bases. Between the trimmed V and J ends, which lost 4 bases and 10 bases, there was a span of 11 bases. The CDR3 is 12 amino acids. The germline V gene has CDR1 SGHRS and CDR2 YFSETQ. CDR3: CASSPGQTELFF. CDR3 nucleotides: TGCGCCAGCAGCCCAGGACAGACGGAGCTGTTTTTT.